These T cell receptor beta chains were read from a single sample in a study of beta chain features in type 1 diabetes. Some clones are missing from TCRdb's copy, which holds only in-frame ones; the method was immunoSEQ multiplex PCR. The sample records about 350,000 clones, around 19% being singletons. Sample: naive CD4+ T cells from blood. The receptors shown here come from a woman between 18 and 29 years old in good health. The CDR3 runs from the conserved cysteine through the conserved F or W. A D gene is named only where the DNA matches it firmly. Size values are once, few and many counts, or a class for expanded clones, and some rows have none.

v_gene,d_gene,abundance,j_gene,CDR3aa,CDR3nt
TRBV2,.,.,TRBJ1-1,CASSEEGTEAFF,TGTGCCAGCAGTGAAGAGGGGACTGAAGCTTTCTTT
TRBV4-1,.,.,TRBJ1-1,CASSHLGRMNTEAFF,TGCGCCAGCAGCCACCTAGGAAGGATGAACACTGAAGCTTTCTTT
TRBV18,.,few,TRBJ1-1,CASSPPSLPGSVAFF,TGTGCCAGCTCACCACCCTCCCTACCAGGGTCTGTGGCTTTCTTT
TRBV28,TRBD1,few,TRBJ2-7,CASSPWDRPYEQYF,TGTGCCAGCAGTCCGTGGGACAGACCTTACGAGCAGTACTTC
TRBV9,.,few,TRBJ2-6,CASSLWDTLGANVLTF,TGTGCCAGCAGCCTCTGGGACACCCTGGGGGCCAACGTCCTGACTTTC
TRBV5-6,.,few,TRBJ2-7,CASSWDFTNEQYF,TGTGCCAGCAGCTGGGACTTTACCAACGAGCAGTACTTC
TRBV5-1,.,.,TRBJ2-5,CASSLVPYYQETQYF,TGCGCCAGCAGCTTGGTTCCGTACTACCAAGAGACCCAGTACTTC
TRBV27,.,few,TRBJ2-7,CASSLSSSGHLLPYEQYF,TGTGCCAGCAGTTTATCGTCATCGGGACACCTCCTCCCCTACGAGCAGTACTTC
TRBV9,TRBD2,.,TRBJ2-1,CASRAAGGSYNEQFF,TGTGCCAGCAGGGCAGCGGGAGGGTCCTACAATGAGCAGTTCTTC
TRBV18,TRBD2,.,TRBJ2-1,CASSPPRGGAMNEQFF,TGTGCCAGCTCACCGCCCCGGGGGGGCGCAATGAATGAGCAGTTCTTC
TRBV7-9,.,few,TRBJ2-3,CACGQIPTTDTQYF,TGTGCCTGTGGACAAATACCCACCACAGATACGCAGTATTTT
TRBV7-9,.,.,TRBJ1-1,CASAGMNTEAFF,TGTGCCAGCGCAGGGATGAACACTGAAGCTTTCTTT
TRBV5-1,.,.,TRBJ2-5,CASSSGQDQETQYF,TGCGCCAGCAGCTCTGGACAAGATCAAGAGACCCAGTACTTC
TRBV9,.,few,TRBJ2-3,CASSVEAEATDTQYF,TGTGCCAGCAGCGTAGAGGCCGAGGCCACAGATACGCAGTATTTT
TRBV11-1,TRBD2,.,TRBJ2-4,CASSLEGGERAKNIQYF,TGTGCCAGCAGCTTAGAGGGAGGGGAACGGGCCAAAAACATTCAGTACTTC
TRBV7-2,TRBD1,.,TRBJ1-1,CASSRQGPNTEAFF,TGTGCCAGCAGCCGACAGGGGCCGAACACTGAAGCTTTCTTT
TRBV7-9,TRBD1,.,TRBJ1-1,CASSLPDRGQAFF,TGTGCCAGCAGCCTACCCGATAGGGGGCAAGCTTTCTTT
TRBV5-1,.,.,TRBJ1-2,CASSLPLRRGYTF,TGCGCCAGCAGCCTCCCCCTACGTAGAGGCTACACCTTC
TRBV30,TRBD1,few,TRBJ1-2,CAWSRDSAGYGYTF,TGTGCCTGGAGTCGGGACAGTGCGGGCTATGGCTACACCTTC
TRBV29-1,.,.,TRBJ2-7,CSVGSPNYEQYF,TGCAGCGTTGGGAGCCCTAACTACGAGCAGTACTTC
TRBV9,TRBD1,.,TRBJ1-1,CASSTGQATEAFF,TGTGCCAGCAGCACTGGACAGGCCACTGAAGCTTTCTTT
TRBV30,.,.,TRBJ2-3,CAWSVSGRADTQYF,TGTGCCTGGAGTGTAAGCGGTAGGGCAGATACGCAGTATTTT
TRBV7-3,TRBD1,.,TRBJ1-1,CASSSGGGNTEAFF,TGTGCCAGCAGCTCAGGGGGCGGGAACACTGAAGCTTTCTTT
TRBV2,TRBD1,.,TRBJ2-7,CASTSRGPGSLPEQYF,TGTGCCAGCACCTCGAGGGGGCCAGGATCCCTTCCCGAGCAGTACTTC
TRBV6-5,.,few,TRBJ1-2,CATRLGRTYGYTF,TGTGCCACCCGATTGGGGAGAACCTATGGCTACACCTTC
TRBV13,.,.,TRBJ1-2,CASSLRGGDGYTF,TGTGCCAGCAGCTTACGAGGGGGAGATGGCTACACCTTC
TRBV25-1,.,.,TRBJ2-1,CASSEVGYNEQFF,TGTGCCAGCAGTGAAGTCGGTTACAATGAGCAGTTCTTC
TRBV29-1,.,.,TRBJ1-1,CSVFGGQGNTEAFF,TGCAGCGTTTTCGGGGGGCAAGGGAACACTGAAGCTTTCTTT
TRBV4-2,TRBD1,once,TRBJ1-1,CASSQGARQGRTEAFF,TGTGCCAGCAGCCAAGGTGCCCGACAGGGACGGACTGAAGCTTTCTTT
TRBV4-2,TRBD2,.,TRBJ2-7,CASSQPGLADYEQYF,TGTGCCAGCAGCCAACCGGGACTAGCGGACTACGAGCAGTACTTC
TRBV7-9,TRBD2,.,TRBJ2-5,CASSPRTKLAGGPGETQYF,TGTGCCAGCAGCCCACGCACAAAGCTAGCGGGAGGCCCGGGAGAGACCCAGTACTTC
TRBV5-1,TRBD1,.,TRBJ2-3,CASSNRDRSTDTQYF,TGCGCCAGCAGCAACCGGGACAGGAGCACAGATACGCAGTATTTT
TRBV30,.,.,TRBJ1-1,CAWSVGGTEAFF,TGTGCCTGGAGTGTGGGGGGGACTGAAGCTTTCTTT
TRBV19,TRBD1,.,TRBJ2-6,CASSPRTGGANVLTF,TGTGCCAGTAGTCCCAGGACAGGGGGGGCCAACGTCCTGACTTTC
TRBV5-4,.,few,TRBJ2-1,CASSLEALAQNEQFF,TGTGCCAGCAGCTTGGAGGCCCTAGCGCAGAATGAGCAGTTCTTC
TRBV2,.,.,TRBJ2-1,CASVLLISYNEQFF,TGTGCCAGCGTACTATTGATCTCCTACAATGAGCAGTTCTTC
TRBV18,TRBD1,.,TRBJ2-7,CASSPPAGTGVNEQYF,TGTGCCAGCTCACCCCCTGCGGGGACAGGGGTGAACGAGCAGTACTTC
TRBV30,.,few,TRBJ1-1,CAWRRQVSTEAFF,TGTGCCTGGAGACGCCAGGTTAGCACTGAAGCTTTCTTT
TRBV5-1,.,.,TRBJ2-7,CASSLTAAYEQYF,TGCGCCAGCAGCTTGACAGCGGCCTACGAGCAGTACTTC
TRBV19,TRBD2,.,TRBJ2-1,CASSSSGSTEQFF,TGTGCCAGTAGTTCTAGCGGGAGCACTGAGCAGTTCTTC
TRBV5-1,.,.,TRBJ2-3,CASSLAGDTQYF,TGCGCCAGCAGCCTCGCAGGGGATACGCAGTATTTT
TRBV6-5,TRBD2,.,TRBJ2-7,CASSYSHGGYEQYF,TGTGCCAGCAGTTATAGCCACGGGGGGTACGAGCAGTACTTC
TRBV30,.,.,TRBJ2-3,CAWAQRGYKGTDTQYF,TGTGCCTGGGCCCAGCGAGGATACAAAGGAACAGATACGCAGTATTTT
TRBV30,TRBD2,few,TRBJ2-3,CAWGTSGSNADTQYF,TGTGCCTGGGGGACTAGCGGGAGTAATGCAGATACGCAGTATTTT
TRBV10-3,TRBD1,.,TRBJ1-1,CAISGQGSPEAFF,TGTGCCATCAGTGGACAGGGTAGCCCTGAAGCTTTCTTT
TRBV2,.,.,TRBJ1-6,CASSEAATRRSPLHF,TGTGCCAGCAGTGAAGCGGCGACTCGGCGTTCACCCCTCCACTTT
TRBV6-5,.,.,TRBJ1-6,CASSYSAGKSSPLHF,TGTGCCAGCAGTTACTCGGCAGGGAAGAGTTCACCCCTCCACTTT
TRBV30,.,few,TRBJ2-1,CAWTASRGNEQFF,TGTGCCTGGACGGCTAGCCGAGGCAATGAGCAGTTCTTC
TRBV6-6,.,.,TRBJ2-1,CASSYWPYNEQFF,TGTGCCAGCAGTTACTGGCCTTACAATGAGCAGTTCTTC
TRBV5-1,.,.,TRBJ2-2,CASTTDTPNTGELFF,TGCGCCAGCACCACCGACACCCCGAACACCGGGGAGCTGTTTTTT
TRBV7-2,.,.,TRBJ2-7,CASSRIRQATAYEQYF,TGTGCCAGCAGCAGGATACGACAGGCTACCGCCTACGAGCAGTACTTC
TRBV18,TRBD1,.,TRBJ1-2,CASSPGTGYRYGYTF,TGTGCCAGCTCCCCCGGGACAGGGTATCGCTATGGCTACACCTTC
TRBV11-2,.,few,TRBJ2-7,CASSLAVSGISYEQYF,TGTGCCAGCAGCTTAGCTGTTAGCGGAATCTCCTACGAGCAGTACTTC
TRBV11-1,.,few,TRBJ2-6,CASRAGGRSSGANVLTF,TGTGCCAGCAGAGCAGGGGGGCGCAGCTCTGGGGCCAACGTCCTGACTTTC
TRBV19,.,.,TRBJ2-5,CASSIGRGTDQETQYF,TGTGCCAGTAGTATAGGGAGGGGTACAGACCAAGAGACCCAGTACTTC
TRBV30,.,.,TRBJ2-7,CAWSPGIAYEQYF,TGTGCCTGGAGTCCAGGGATCGCCTACGAGCAGTACTTC